What follows are 18 T cell receptor beta chains derived from one specimen sequenced in a study of blood T cell repertoires in COVID-19. Repertoires were generated with immunoSEQ multiplex PCR, while TCRdb's copy carries only in-frame clones and drops some. The sample includes 80,000 to 100,000 clones, around nine tenths of them seen just once. Sequencing was carried out using peripheral blood. The source of these receptors is a man aged 60 to 69 with acute or convalescent COVID-19.

This CDR3 reads CAWSVGGQGYGYTF. The CDR3 DNA follows: TGTGCCTGGAGTGTTGGAGGACAGGGTTATGGCTACACCTTC. The J gene is TRBJ1-2, the V gene TRBV30, with TRBD1 identical over 8 bases. Germline V gives CDR1 GTSNPN, CDR2 SVGIG (reference sequence). There are 14 residues in the CDR3. V was pared by 0 bases and J by 5 bases, with 5 bases of the junction left unmatched.

The CDR3 region has the DNA TGTGCCAGCAGCCCGTCCGGGGCCGGGGAGCTGTTTTTT. This encodes CASSPSGAGELFF. The rearrangement uses TRBV3-1 (or the pseudogene TRBV3-2) and TRBJ2-2; tentative D call: TRBD2 (5 bases). Germline CDR1 LGHDT, CDR2 YNNKEL (reference sequence). Trimming took off 4 bases at V and 6 bases at J, with 9 bases between the two ends. The CDR3 is made up of 13 amino acids.

The chain combines TRBV6-4 with TRBJ1-5; D is unresolved. CDR1 is MRHNA, CDR2 SNTAGT, per germline. Deletions cut 4 bases from V and 6 bases from J, with 10 bases between. The CDR3 consists of 13 residues. This CDR3 is CASSVEEAQPQHF. The CDR3 region has the DNA TGTGCCAGCAGTGTGGAGGAGGCTCAGCCCCAGCATTTT.

This chain joins TRBV14 and TRBJ1-3; D perhaps matches TRBD1 (5 bases). Germline V gene data show CDR1 as SGHDN and CDR2 as FVKESK. Trimming took off 2 bases at V and 5 bases at J, with 13 bases between the two ends. This CDR3 is built from 15 residues. The CDR3 protein is CASSQIQDRRNTIYF. CDR3 DNA sequence: TGTGCCAGCAGCCAAATACAGGACCGAAGAAACACCATATATTTT.

The chain links TRBV6-5 to TRBJ1-2, with 8 bases fitting TRBD1. V lost 1 base and J lost 2; bases outside the gene matches: 3. The CDR3 totals 15 residues. CDR1 is MNHEY and CDR2 is SVGAGI in the germline V gene. Here the CDR3 DNA reads TGTGCCAGCAGTTACTTACGGACAGGGAACTATGGCTACACCTTC. Translated, it gives CASSYLRTGNYGYTF.

The rearrangement links TRBV6-4 to TRBJ2-1; possible D gene TRBD2, 5 bases. CDR1 is MRHNA, CDR2 SNTAGT, per germline. The CDR3 loop spans 13 amino acids. Trimming stripped 4 bases from V and 9 bases from J, with 13 bases between. The DNA of the CDR3 is TGTGCCAGCAGTGTCAGGACTTTGGGTGAGCAGTTCTTC. As protein: CASSVRTLGEQFF.

This clone was counted a few times. The chain has TRBV7-9 and TRBJ1-1, with 12 positions matching TRBD1. Germline V gives CDR1 SEHNR, CDR2 FQNEAQ (reference sequence). With 5 bases clipped from V and 3 bases from J, the junction kept 4 bases outside the gene matches. The CDR3 covers 15 residues. For the CDR3, the DNA is TGTGCCAGCAGCGGGGGACAGGGGGCCGACACTGAAGCTTTCTTT. This codes for CASSGGQGADTEAFF.

J is TRBJ1-1 and V is TRBV18; weak D call: TRBD1 (6 bases). V was cut by 2 bases and J by 4 bases, with 11 bases left in between. CDR1 KGHSH and CDR2 LQKENI come from the germline V gene. The CDR3 length is 14 residues. The CDR3 region is CASSPSTGLTEAFF. The CDR3, as DNA: TGTGCCAGCTCACCATCGACAGGACTCACTGAAGCTTTCTTT.

This clone has only a few counts. This rearrangement joins TRBV9 to TRBJ2-3; 11 bases match TRBD1. This CDR3 is 15 amino acids long. Trimming took 0 bases from V and 4 from J; bases not matched to a gene: 1. Germline values: CDR1 SGDLS, CDR2 YYNGEE. The CDR3 bases are TGTGCCAGCAGCGTAGGGGGACAGGGGGCAGATACGCAGTATTTT. Amino acid sequence: CASSVGGQGADTQYF.

The rearrangement uses TRBV4-2 and TRBJ1-2, with TRBD1 as a possible D gene (5 bases). Trimming stripped 0 bases from V and 1 base from J, with 6 bases between. This CDR3 contains 14 residues. Looked up from germline, CDR1 is LGHNA and CDR2 is YNFKEQ. The CDR3 nucleotides are TGTGCCAGCAGCCAAGAGGGGGGTAACTATGGCTACACCTTC. Translating it yields CASSQEGGNYGYTF.

This rearrangement joins TRBV11-2 to TRBJ2-6; 9 bases are a match to TRBD1. Germline-derived CDR1 and CDR2 are SGHAT and FQNNGV. CDR3 length equals 18 residues. With V trimmed by 5 bases and J by 0 bases, 8 bases remained unmatched. The CDR3 loop is CASSGGQGKGSGANVLTF. CDR3 DNA sequence: TGTGCCAGCAGCGGAGGACAGGGGAAAGGCTCTGGGGCCAACGTCCTGACTTTC.

This rearrangement joins TRBV24-1 to TRBJ2-3, with D possibly being TRBD2 (6 bases). The V gene lost 2 bases and the J gene lost 4 bases, with 9 bases spanning the gap. The CDR3 covers 14 residues. The germline V gene encodes CDR1 KGHDR and CDR2 SFDVKD. The CDR3 is CATSDWGLPDTQYF. The CDR3 nucleotides read TGTGCCACCAGTGATTGGGGACTCCCAGATACGCAGTATTTT.

The rearrangement uses TRBV7-6 and TRBJ1-1; 7 nucleotides align to TRBD1. The CDR3 totals 14 residues. CDR1 and CDR2 (germline): SGHVS, FNYEAQ. Trimming at V came to 2 bases and at J to 3 bases, leaving 3 bases not matched to a gene. The CDR3 sequence: CASSLYDRDTEAFF. CDR3 nucleotide sequence: TGTGCCAGCAGCTTATATGACAGGGACACTGAAGCTTTCTTT.

This chain joins TRBV5-8 and TRBJ1-5; unclear D gene. Between the trimmed V and J ends, which lost 0 bases and 5 bases, there was a span of 9 bases. Germline V gene data show CDR1 as SGHTS and CDR2 as YDEGEE. This CDR3 is 14 amino acids long. The CDR3: CASSLVLGDQPQHF. The DNA for the CDR3 is TGTGCCAGCAGCTTGGTGCTCGGGGATCAGCCCCAGCATTTT.

The V gene is TRBV2, the J gene TRBJ1-2, with 9 bases aligning to TRBD1. The CDR3 spans 13 residues. Per the germline V gene, CDR1 is SNHLY and CDR2 is FYNNEI. J lost 7 bases, V lost 5 bases, and 5 bases had no gene match. The CDR3 DNA sequence: TGTGCCAGCAGTCCTACAGGGGGCTTTGGCTACACCTTC. Amino acids: CASSPTGGFGYTF.

The gene calls are TRBV6-5 and TRBJ1-1, with 8 bases aligning to TRBD1. With 8 bases clipped from V and 1 base from J, the junction kept 9 bases outside the gene matches. Per the germline V gene, CDR1 is MNHEY and CDR2 is SVGAGI. This CDR3 is built from 15 residues. CDR3 DNA sequence: TGTGCCAGCCTCCAAACTGGACAGGGGAACACTGAAGCTTTCTTT. Protein product: CASLQTGQGNTEAFF.

V is TRBV5-4 and J is TRBJ1-2; D call uncertain. CDR3 size: 13 residues. Looked up from germline, CDR1 is SGHNT and CDR2 is YYREEE (reference sequence). Trimming removed 0 bases at V and 8 bases at J, with 11 bases between. The CDR3 here is CASSLGGLRGYTF. CDR3 nucleotides: TGTGCCAGCAGCTTGGGAGGGTTGAGGGGCTACACCTTC.

CDR3 loop: CAISLGPLNTEAFF. The CDR3 DNA reads as TGTGCCATCAGTCTGGGCCCACTGAACACTGAAGCTTTCTTT. The chain is built from TRBV10-3 and TRBJ1-1; D ambiguous. The CDR3 length is 14 residues. From germline, CDR1 is ENHRY and CDR2 SYGVKD. The V end was cut by 5 bases, the J end by 0 bases, with 10 bases between.